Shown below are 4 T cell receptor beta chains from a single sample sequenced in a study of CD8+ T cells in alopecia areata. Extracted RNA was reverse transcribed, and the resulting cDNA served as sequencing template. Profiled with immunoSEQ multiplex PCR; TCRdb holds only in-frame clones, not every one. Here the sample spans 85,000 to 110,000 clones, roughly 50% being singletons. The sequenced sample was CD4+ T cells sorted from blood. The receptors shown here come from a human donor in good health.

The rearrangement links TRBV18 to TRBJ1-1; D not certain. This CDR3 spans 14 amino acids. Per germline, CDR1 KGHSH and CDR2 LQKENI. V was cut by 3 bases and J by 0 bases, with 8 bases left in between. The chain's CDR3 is CASSPVGMNTEAFF. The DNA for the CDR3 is TGTGCCAGCTCACCGGTAGGGATGAACACTGAAGCTTTCTTT.

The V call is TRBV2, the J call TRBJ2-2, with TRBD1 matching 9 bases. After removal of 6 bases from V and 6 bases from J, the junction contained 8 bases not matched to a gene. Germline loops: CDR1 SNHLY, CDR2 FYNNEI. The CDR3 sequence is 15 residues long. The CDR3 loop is CASRKRQGEAGELFF. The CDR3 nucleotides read TGTGCCAGCAGGAAGAGACAGGGGGAGGCCGGGGAGCTGTTTTTT.

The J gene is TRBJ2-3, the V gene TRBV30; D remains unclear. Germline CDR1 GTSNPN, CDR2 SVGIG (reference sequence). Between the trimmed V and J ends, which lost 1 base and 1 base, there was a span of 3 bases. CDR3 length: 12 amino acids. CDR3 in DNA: TGTGCCTGGAGTGCACGCACAGATACGCAGTATTTT. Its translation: CAWSARTDTQYF.

The CDR3 region has the DNA TGTGCCAGCAGTCGAACGAAAGGAGGAAAGAACACTGAAGCTTTCTTT. Its translation is CASSRTKGGKNTEAFF. The chain couples TRBV14 to TRBJ1-1; the D is unclear. Germline V gives CDR1 SGHDN, CDR2 FVKESK. V lost 6 bases, J lost 1 base, and 18 bases lay in between. The CDR3 consists of 16 residues.